Listed here are 22 T cell receptor beta chains from one sample, sequenced in a study of OX40 agonist ivuxolimab in advanced cancers. TCRdb keeps only in-frame clones here, not all; method: immunoSEQ multiplex PCR. In the table there are approximately 58,000 clones, around 88% of which are singletons. The sequencing used CD4+ or CD8+ T cells sorted from blood, collected in a trial of the OX40 agonist ivuxolimab. These receptor sequences come from an adult with an advanced solid tumor such as melanoma, head and neck, liver or kidney cancer.

The chain joins TRBV6-6 to TRBJ2-2; 8 nucleotides align to TRBD1. The CDR3 is made up of 14 amino acids. Germline values: CDR1 MNHNY, CDR2 SVGAGI (reference sequence). J gave up 3 bases and V 5 bases, and 2 bases lay outside the gene matches. CDR3 sequence: CASSHRGDTGELFF. CDR3 in DNA: TGTGCCAGCAGTCACAGGGGGGACACCGGGGAGCTGTTTTTT.

This rearrangement joins TRBV6-5 to TRBJ1-1; D uncertain. The length of the CDR3 is 11 residues. The germline CDR1 and CDR2 sequences are MNHEY and SVGAGI. V was pared by 7 bases and J by 1 base, with 4 bases between. The CDR3 reads CASIGNTEAFF. The CDR3 nucleotides read TGTGCCAGCATAGGGAACACTGAAGCTTTCTTT.

The table lists this clone with a count of one. The chain couples TRBV7-2 to TRBJ2-5, with 9 bases identical to TRBD2. Germline V gives CDR1 SGHTA, CDR2 FQGNSA. The CDR3 sequence is 16 residues long. V lost 5 bases to trimming and J lost 0 bases; unmatched junction nucleotides: 7. The CDR3 DNA reads as TGTGCCAGCAGCCATAGCCTAGCGGGGTACCAAGAGACCCAGTACTTC. Protein product: CASSHSLAGYQETQYF.

The chain recombines TRBV5-4 with TRBJ2-1; no firm D call. The germline gives CDR1 SGHNT, CDR2 YYREEE (reference sequence). V lost 6 bases and J 8 bases, leaving 18 bases between the germline ends. The CDR3 is 14 residues long. CDR3 loop: CASILDRSSDEQFF. The CDR3 DNA reads as TGTGCCAGCATCCTGGATCGCAGTTCCGATGAGCAGTTCTTC.

The V call is TRBV12-5, the J call TRBJ2-2, with D perhaps matching TRBD1 or TRBD2 (5 bases each). This CDR3 contains 14 residues. V lost 6 bases, J lost 5 bases, and 13 bases lay in between. CDR1 is LGHNT, CDR2 FRNRAP, per germline. Here the CDR3 DNA reads TGTGCTAGTGGAACCGGGGCCCAGACCGGGGAGCTGTTTTTT. This translates into CASGTGAQTGELFF.

The rearrangement uses TRBV2 and TRBJ2-2; TRBD1 aligns across 8 bases. CDR1 and CDR2 (germline): SNHLY, FYNNEI. V dropped 7 bases and J dropped 5; count of bases not matched to a gene: 6. CDR3 length: 14 residues. CDR3 DNA: TGTGCCAGCAAACCGGGACAGGCTACCGGGGAGCTGTTTTTT. Its protein is CASKPGQATGELFF.

Only a few counts were recorded for this clone. This rearrangement joins TRBV5-1 to TRBJ1-6; TRBD1 aligns across 7 bases. V dropped 3 bases and J dropped 8; count of bases not matched to a gene: 2. The CDR3 loop spans 13 amino acids. Germline V lookup: CDR1 SGHRS, CDR2 YFSETQ. Here the CDR3 DNA reads TGCGCCAGCAGCTCCCAGGGGGATTCACCCCTCCACTTT. Translation: CASSSQGDSPLHF.

V is TRBV10-3 and J is TRBJ2-1; 8 positions match TRBD1. This CDR3 has 12 amino acids. V lost 8 bases to trimming and J lost 8 bases; unmatched junction nucleotides: 5. Germline CDR1 ENHRY, CDR2 SYGVKD. The CDR3 nucleotides read TGTGCCATCGGACAGGGAGATTATGAGCAGTTCTTC. This translates into CAIGQGDYEQFF.

The count of this clone is one. This chain links TRBV11-2 with TRBJ2-5; 8 bases fit TRBD1. The CDR3 runs 17 residues. CDR1 is SGHAT and CDR2 is FQNNGV in the germline V gene. Trimming cost V 5 bases and J 4 bases; bases outside gene matches: 15. The CDR3: CASSPKGYRGSGETQYF. As DNA, the CDR3 is TGTGCCAGCAGCCCAAAAGGGTACAGGGGGTCGGGAGAGACCCAGTACTTC.

The rearrangement joins TRBV7-2 to TRBJ1-2; 10 positions agree with TRBD1. Germline V lookup: CDR1 SGHTA, CDR2 FQGNSA. The CDR3 length is 15 residues. The J segment lost 6 bases and the V segment lost 3 bases, leaving 7 bases of the junction unmatched. The CDR3 region has the DNA TGTGCCAGCAGCTTTAGACAGGGGGCGCAGAATGGCTACACCTTC. Protein: CASSFRQGAQNGYTF.

The chain is built from TRBV29-1 and TRBJ2-7; TRBD1 matches at 7 bases. CDR1 and CDR2 from the germline V gene are SQVTM and ANQGSEA. The V gene end was trimmed by 1 base and the J gene end by 6 bases; junction bases not matched to a gene: 9. The CDR3 runs 14 residues. CDR3 amino acids: CSVEAAKTGREQYF. In DNA form, the CDR3 reads TGCAGCGTTGAAGCGGCGAAGACAGGGCGCGAGCAGTACTTC.

The rearrangement links TRBV30 to TRBJ2-7; D uncertain. V lost 1 base and J 0 bases, leaving 4 bases between the germline ends. Germline values: CDR1 GTSNPN, CDR2 SVGIG (reference sequence). This CDR3 spans 12 amino acids. The CDR3 DNA sequence: TGTGCCTGGAGTGCGACCTCCTACGAGCAGTACTTC. Residues: CAWSATSYEQYF. Looking up the rest from reference TRBV30 and TRBJ2-7 gives the full variable domain: SQTIHQWPATLVQPVGSPLSLECTVEGTSNPNLYWYRQAAGRGLQLLFYSVGIGQISSEVPQNLSASRPQDRQFILSSKKLLLSDSGFYLCAWSATSYEQYFGPGTRLTVT.

The rearrangement joins TRBV11-3 to TRBJ2-1, with no clear D. The CDR3 consists of 16 residues. Trimming shortened V by 5 bases and J by 1 base, and 15 bases separated the two germline ends. The V gene's germline CDR1 is SGHNT and CDR2 YENEEA. The chain's CDR3 is CASSVGGSESYNEQFF. DNA of the CDR3: TGTGCCAGCAGCGTAGGTGGGTCAGAGTCCTACAATGAGCAGTTCTTC.

This clone was seen a few times. The chain combines TRBV30 with TRBJ1-1; D is unresolved. Trimming stripped 5 bases from V and 1 base from J, with 11 bases between. Germline CDR1 is GTSNPN and CDR2 is SVGIG (reference sequence). CDR3 length: 13 residues. CDR3 in amino acids: CAWETSENTEAFF. CDR3 nucleotides: TGTGCCTGGGAAACCAGCGAGAACACTGAAGCTTTCTTT.

The chain has TRBV5-4 and TRBJ2-5; D possibly corresponds to TRBD2 (6 bases). The CDR3 loop spans 16 amino acids. Germline V CDR1 and CDR2: SGHNT, YYREEE (reference sequence). V was cut by 0 bases and J by 6 bases, with 18 bases left in between. The CDR3 region is CASSLVGRGGWKTQYF. CDR3 nucleotide sequence: TGTGCCAGCAGCTTGGTTGGTCGGGGAGGCTGGAAGACCCAGTACTTC.

The V and J genes are TRBV27 and TRBJ1-3; no clear D. V lost 6 bases and J lost 8, with 17 bases in between. Germline-derived CDR1 and CDR2 are MNHEY and SMNVEV (reference sequence). The CDR3 runs 14 residues. CDR3 sequence (DNA): TGTGCCAGCAGCCCCCGCCGGGGTTTGGACACCATATATTTT. Translating gives CASSPRRGLDTIYF.

This sequence joins TRBV7-3 and TRBJ2-2; D is possibly TRBD1 (5 bases). Trimming stripped 0 bases from V and 4 bases from J, with 12 bases between. The CDR3 has 16 amino acids. Germline values: CDR1 SGHTA, CDR2 FQGTGA. CDR3 amino acids: CASSLTGRGATGELFF. DNA of the CDR3: TGTGCCAGCAGCTTAACGGGAAGGGGCGCCACCGGGGAGCTGTTTTTT.

This rearrangement joins TRBV4-1 to TRBJ1-5; 10 bases map to TRBD1. The CDR3 has 19 residues. V shed 8 bases and J 0 bases; nucleotides not matched to a gene: 16. The germline CDR1 and CDR2 sequences are MGHRA and YSYEKL. For the CDR3, the DNA is TGCGCCAGCTACCTCGAGAGGACAGGGGGGATAGATAGCAATCAGCCCCAGCATTTT. Protein sequence: CASYLERTGGIDSNQPQHF.

The CDR3 sequence is CASSPGDTQGQETQYF. The CDR3 DNA is TGTGCCAGCAGCCCGGGGGACACCCAGGGGCAAGAGACCCAGTACTTC. The rearrangement joins TRBV7-2 to TRBJ2-5; D may be TRBD1 or TRBD2 (6 bases each). The germline V gene encodes CDR1 SGHTA and CDR2 FQGNSA. Trimming shortened V by 5 bases and J by 2 bases, and 18 bases separated the two germline ends. The CDR3 is 16 amino acids. The variable domain in full, completed from reference TRBV7-2 and TRBJ2-5, reads GAGVSQSPSNKVTEKGKDVELRCDPISGHTALYWYRQSLGQGLEFLIYFQGNSAPDKSGLPSDRFSAERTGGSVSTLTIQRTQQEDSAVYLCASSPGDTQGQETQYFGPGTRLLVL.

In its sample, this clone was seen once. The V and J genes are TRBV4-2 and TRBJ1-6; 9 bases agree with TRBD1. The germline V gene has CDR1 LGHNA and CDR2 YNFKEQ. V trimming: 4 bases; J trimming: 7 bases; junction bases outside the gene matches: 8. The CDR3 spans 16 residues. The CDR3, as DNA: TGTGCCAGCAGCCCTACGGGACAGGGACTAAATTCACCCCTCCACTTT. Its protein product is CASSPTGQGLNSPLHF.

The chain carries TRBV4-1 and TRBJ2-5; 8 nucleotides match TRBD2. The CDR3 contains 15 residues. The V and J ends lost 6 bases and 2 bases, in that order; junction bases with no gene match: 8. Germline-derived CDR1 and CDR2 are MGHRA and YSYEKL. The CDR3 bases are TGCGCCAGCAGTAGGGCGGGGGGAGAACAAGAGACCCAGTACTTC. The encoded protein is CASSRAGGEQETQYF.

The chain joins TRBV5-6 to TRBJ1-5; tentatively, D is TRBD1 (5 bases). V was clipped by 5 bases and J by 1 base, with 13 bases between them. The CDR3 totals 15 residues. Germline V gene data show CDR1 as SGHDT and CDR2 as YYEEEE. In DNA form, the CDR3 reads TGTGCCAGCAGACGGGGCCACTCGAGCAATCAGCCCCAGCATTTT. Encoded protein: CASRRGHSSNQPQHF.